A selection of T cell receptor beta chains follows, all from one sample in a study of low-dose radiotherapy and immunotherapy resistance in tumors. TCRdb fed the reads into MiXCR, producing one record per CDR3 protein. This table has some 53,000 distinct CDR3 sequences, around 34% appearing once. The material was PBMCs, obtained after low-dose radiotherapy plus immunotherapy. The receptors originated from a male donor with rectosigmoid adenocarcinoma. Both conserved end residues are part of each CDR3. A D gene is named only where the DNA matches it firmly. Clone size is not always given. Where it is, it says once, few, many or a class for expanded clones.

CDR3 DNA	CDR3 protein	V gene	J gene	clone size	D gene
TGCGCCAGCAGCTTGTCTTTCGGGAGCACAGATGAGCAGTTCTTC	CASSLSFGSTDEQFF	TRBV5-1	TRBJ2-1	-	-
TGTGCCAGCAGCTTAGTGCCCGGGGAGCTGTTTTTT	CASSLVPGELFF	TRBV7-2	TRBJ2-2	-	-
TGTGCCACCCCCGCCGGGACAGACAACACCGGGGAGCTGTTTTTT	CATPAGTDNTGELFF	TRBV6-2/TRBV6-3	TRBJ2-2	many	TRBD1
TGTGCCAGCAGCTTAGACCTCTACGAGCAGTACTTC	CASSLDLYEQYF	TRBV7-2	TRBJ2-7	many	-
TGTGCCAGCAGAATTTTCGGGACTAGCAATGAGCAGTTCTTC	CASRIFGTSNEQFF	TRBV7-2	TRBJ2-1	-	TRBD2
TGTGCCAGCAGAGACAGGGACCAGCGGGAGCTAGACAATGAGCAGTTCTTC	CASRDRDQRELDNEQFF	TRBV2	TRBJ2-1	-	-
TGTGCCATCAGCACCGGGACAGCCGCCCCGGAGCAGTACTTC	CAISTGTAAPEQYF	TRBV10-3	TRBJ2-7	many	TRBD1
TGCAGTGCTAGTTCTTCGGACAGCCTCTACAATGAGCAGTTCTTC	CSASSSDSLYNEQFF	TRBV20-1	TRBJ2-1	many	-
TGTGCCAGCGGTTCTAGCGGTACCATTAACACCGGGGAGCTGTTTTTT	CASGSSGTINTGELFF	TRBV25-1	TRBJ2-2	many	TRBD2
TGTGCCAGCAGTACGAGTGGGACTAGCGCCTACGAGCAGTACTTC	CASSTSGTSAYEQYF	TRBV7-3	TRBJ2-7	-	TRBD2
TGTGCCAGCAGTTTTGGGGGAAGCGGCAATCAGCCCCAGCATTTT	CASSFGGSGNQPQHF	TRBV12-3/TRBV12-4	TRBJ1-5	-	-
TGTGCCAGCAGCCGGGACAGGACGATAGCCAAAAACATTCAGTACTTC	CASSRDRTIAKNIQYF	TRBV6-2/TRBV6-3	TRBJ2-4	many	TRBD1
TGTGCCAGCAGCCAAGAGCTAGCGGGCATCCAAGAGACCCAGTACTTC	CASSQELAGIQETQYF	TRBV4-2	TRBJ2-5	-	TRBD2
TGTGCCAGCAGCTTGGCCGAAGGCAAGCGCGAGACCCAGTACTTC	CASSLAEGKRETQYF	TRBV5-5	TRBJ2-5	few	-
TGTGCCAGCAGGGAGACAGGGGGGTTTGAAAAACTGTTTTTT	CASRETGGFEKLFF	TRBV12-3/TRBV12-4	TRBJ1-4	many	TRBD1
TGCAGTGCTAGAACCGTGACAGGGAGTCACACTGAAGCTTTCTTT	CSARTVTGSHTEAFF	TRBV20-1	TRBJ1-1	-	TRBD1
TGTGCCAGCAGCCAAGAGATATGGACCGGGGAGCTGTTTTTT	CASSQEIWTGELFF	TRBV4-2	TRBJ2-2	many	-
TGTGCCACCAGTCACTACACAGGGGGCGAGCAAGAGACCCAGTACTTC	CATSHYTGGEQETQYF	TRBV28	TRBJ2-5	many	TRBD1
TGCGCCAGCAGCCGCGACACCGGGACAGAGCAGTTCTTC	CASSRDTGTEQFF	TRBV4-3	TRBJ2-1	many	-
TGTGCCACCAGTGATCACGGGACAGGAAGGGGAGATACGCAGTATTTT	CATSDHGTGRGDTQYF	TRBV24-1	TRBJ2-3	once	TRBD1
TGTGCCAGCAGCAGGTACTACAGGAACACTGAAGCTTTCTTT	CASSRYYRNTEAFF	TRBV3-1	TRBJ1-1	-	-
TGCAGCTCCCGGACAGGGGGAGGTACTGAAGCTTTCTTT	CSSRTGGGTEAFF	TRBV29-1	TRBJ1-1	few	TRBD1
TGTGCCAGCTCACCGTATTGGGCAGGGAACTGGGCTTCTGGGGCCAACGTCCTGACTTTC	CASSPYWAGNWASGANVLTF	TRBV18	TRBJ2-6	many	-
TGTGCCAGCAGTTTATACCCGATGATCTACACAGATACGCAGTATTTT	CASSLYPMIYTDTQYF	TRBV28	TRBJ2-3	many	-
TGTGCCAGCAGCAAAAAAAGACATCGAAGCTCCTACGAGCAGTACTTC	CASSKKRHRSSYEQYF	TRBV21-1	TRBJ2-7	-	-
TGTGCCAGCAGTTTCGGTCCCAGAACCTACGAGCAGTACTTC	CASSFGPRTYEQYF	TRBV12-3/TRBV12-4	TRBJ2-7	many	-
TGTGCCAGCAGTTTGGTCAATAATTCACCCCTCCACTTT	CASSLVNNSPLHF	TRBV28	TRBJ1-6	-	-
TGTGCCAGCAGCACTTTAACAGGGAGAGGGGTATTTGCGCCCCAGCATTTT	CASSTLTGRGVFAPQHF	TRBV7-6	TRBJ1-5	many	-
TGCGCCAGCAGCGTCTTGACAGGGGGCCAAAACTACGAGCAGTACTTC	CASSVLTGGQNYEQYF	TRBV5-1	TRBJ2-7	few	TRBD1
TGTGCCAGCACCTCGGGGCAGGGAACTGAAAAACTGTTTTTT	CASTSGQGTEKLFF	TRBV28	TRBJ1-4	once	-
TGTGCCAGCAGTACCTCGGGACTAGCGGGACTCACAGATACGCAGTATTTT	CASSTSGLAGLTDTQYF	TRBV12-3/TRBV12-4	TRBJ2-3	-	TRBD2
TGTGCCAGCAGCTATGACCAGACCACAGATACGCAGTATTTT	CASSYDQTTDTQYF	TRBV28	TRBJ2-3	many	-
TGTGCCAGCAGTTTTACCAGATTATCCCGGGACAGCCACATGAACACTGAAGCTTTCTTT	CASSFTRLSRDSHMNTEAFF	TRBV28	TRBJ1-1	many	TRBD1
TGTGCCAGCGGATTGCTAGCGGGGGGCACAGATACGCAGTATTTT	CASGLLAGGTDTQYF	TRBV6-1	TRBJ2-3	few	TRBD2
TGCAGTGCTCCAGGGCCACCTCCGGGGGACATTCAGTACTTC	CSAPGPPPGDIQYF	TRBV20-1	TRBJ2-4	-	-
TGTGCCAGCAGTTTCCAGATTCCTAGCACAGATACGCAGTATTTT	CASSFQIPSTDTQYF	TRBV28	TRBJ2-3	many	-
TGCAGCGTTGGGACTAGCGGTAGCTCCTACAATGAGCAGTTCTTC	CSVGTSGSSYNEQFF	TRBV29-1	TRBJ2-1	many	TRBD2
TGCAGCGTCCGAGGGGGGACGATACCTGCCCTGGGTCGCGACACCTTC	CSVRGGTIPALGRDTF	TRBV29-1	TRBJ1-2	many	-
TGTGCCAGCAGCGCGTCGTGGGCTCGTGGTGAAAAACTGTTTTTT	CASSASWARGEKLFF	TRBV5-4	TRBJ1-4	many	-
TGTGCCAGCTCACCCAATTGGGGGACAGACTATGGCTACACCTTC	CASSPNWGTDYGYTF	TRBV18	TRBJ1-2	few	TRBD1
TGTGCCAGCAGCTTTTCAGCGGGCAAAAACATTCAGTACTTC	CASSFSAGKNIQYF	TRBV7-2	TRBJ2-4	many	-
TGTGCCAGCAGCCAAGTGGTCGGCGGGGGGAATTCAGATACGCAGTATTTT	CASSQVVGGGNSDTQYF	TRBV4-1	TRBJ2-3	-	TRBD2
TGTGCCAGCAGGGACAGGGGTTACGAGCAGTACTTC	CASRDRGYEQYF	TRBV2	TRBJ2-7	many	TRBD1
TGTGCCAGCAGTTACTTTCCAGGGGGCGCGGAGGAGACCCAGTACTTC	CASSYFPGGAEETQYF	TRBV6-2/TRBV6-3	TRBJ2-5	many	TRBD1
TGTGCCATCAGTGAATGGACAGGGGGAGGTGAGCAGTTCTTC	CAISEWTGGGEQFF	TRBV10-3	TRBJ2-1	-	TRBD1
TGCGCCAGCAGCCCAGAATGGGACAACATCAATGAGCAGTTCTTC	CASSPEWDNINEQFF	TRBV4-1	TRBJ2-1	many	-